What follows is one T cell receptor beta chain and its context. The antigen remains undetermined. The data belong to a study of cytomegalovirus exposure and HLA in healthy donors. General study points: An analysis that was carried out later associated fewer than 20,000 TCR beta sequences with HLA alleles at 0.05 false discovery rate. Within an earlier analysis, most TCR beta V segments proved productive either about 87% or about 30% of the time. What TCR beta sequences reportedly achieved was accurate prediction of HLA-A and HLA-B alleles in most subjects.

V was pared by 4 bases and J by 5 bases, with 13 bases between. CDR3 length equals 13 residues. Germline values: CDR1 SGHRS, CDR2 YFSETQ. Each donor's status was that of a healthy bone marrow donor. Vbeta (60) and Jbeta (13) primers were used in the PCR. Repertoires were generated with immunoSEQ multiplex PCR, while TCRdb's copy carries only in-frame clones and drops some. The table includes 100,000 to 120,000 clones, just under 80% detected once. The chain combines TRBV5-1 with TRBJ2-7; weak D call: TRBD1 (6 bases). What was sequenced was PBMCs. The source of this sequence is a male donor in good health and CMV-seronegative. This chain's CDR3 is CASSVTGIDEQYF. CDR3 DNA: TGCGCCAGCAGCGTCACAGGGATAGACGAGCAGTACTTC.